A single sample gave rise to the 20 T cell receptor beta chains below, sequenced in a study of low-dose radiotherapy and immunotherapy resistance in tumors. Alpha and beta chains were covered, as first-strand cDNA relied on TRAV- and TRBV-specific primers. The TCRs were subjected to amplification over about 19 PCR cycles employing a constant-region primer in conjunction with a V-primer adapter. TCRdb used MiXCR to reprocess the reads, holding one entry per CDR3 protein. In the table there are some 88,000 distinct CDR3 sequences, just under 9.5% of which are singletons. Regarding time point: before trial treatment. Source: PBMCs, taken before treatment. These receptors originate from a male donor with prostate cancer.

This clonotype was recorded many times. The gene calls are TRBV25-1 and TRBJ2-1, with D uncertain. The V gene's germline CDR1 is MGHDK and CDR2 SYGVNS. The CDR3 has 11 residues. V shed 6 bases and J shed 5 bases, with 5 bases lying between them. The CDR3: CASRINNEQFF. CDR3 nucleotide sequence: TGTGCCAGCAGGATAAACAATGAGCAGTTCTTC.

This clonotype occurred many times. V gene TRBV21-1 combines with J gene TRBJ2-7. TRBV21-1 is labeled a pseudogene. The CDR3 has 14 residues. This CDR3 is CASSKVGTSYEQYF. The CDR3 bases are TGTGCCAGCAGCAAAGTAGGAACATCCTACGAGCAGTACTTC.

This clonotype has a count of ten or more. The V and J genes are TRBV7-2 and TRBJ1-2; tentative D call: TRBD1 (6 bases). The length of the CDR3 is 13 residues. CDR1 SGHTA and CDR2 FQGNSA come from the germline V gene. Between the trimmed V and J ends, which lost 4 bases and 6 bases, there was a span of 12 bases. For the CDR3, the DNA is TGTGCCAGCAGCTCGGGGGCCGGGGATGGCTACACCTTC. Its protein product is CASSSGAGDGYTF. Based on the CDR3 plus reference TRBV7-2 and TRBJ1-2, the full variable domain is GAGVSQSPSNKVTEKGKDVELRCDPISGHTALYWYRQSLGQGLEFLIYFQGNSAPDKSGLPSDRFSAERTGGSVSTLTIQRTQQEDSAVYLCASSSGAGDGYTFGSGTRLTVV.

With regard to this clonotype: Only one base separates this from a far larger clonotype, so it likely reflects a read error. This rearrangement joins TRBV3-1 to TRBJ2-1; no reliable D call. V lost 0 bases and J lost 10, with 16 bases in between. CDR1 is LGHDT, CDR2 YNNKEL, per germline (reference sequence). The CDR3 spans 15 residues. The CDR3 DNA reads TGTGCCAGCAGCCAAGAGCCTAATCTCTCCTACGAGCAGTTCTTC. Translation gives CASSQEPNLSYEQFF.

Ten or more counts support this clonotype. The CDR3 loop is CASSPEPYTLVDEQFF. The DNA for the CDR3 is TGCGCCAGCAGCCCCGAACCCTATACCCTGGTGGATGAGCAGTTCTTC. The genes are TRBV4-1 and TRBJ2-1, with D unresolved. Per the germline V gene, CDR1 is MGHRA and CDR2 is YSYEKL. Between the trimmed V and J ends, which lost 4 bases and 8 bases, there was a span of 21 bases. The CDR3 has 16 residues.

This clonotype was seen many times. V and J are TRBV20-1 and TRBJ2-4; 9 bases match TRBD2. The CDR3 covers 16 residues. CDR1 is DFQATT and CDR2 is SNEGSKA in the germline V gene (reference sequence). The V segment lost 2 bases and the J segment 0 bases; nucleotides outside the gene matches: 5. The CDR3 reads CSARSLREGAKNIQYF. The DNA of the CDR3 is TGCAGTGCTAGATCCCTGCGGGAGGGAGCCAAAAACATTCAGTACTTC.

This clonotype appeared many times. The J gene is TRBJ1-2, the V gene TRBV28, with 8 bases that match TRBD1. CDR3 length: 12 amino acids. Germline V gene sequence: CDR1 MDHEN, CDR2 SYDVKM. J gave up 4 bases and V 9 bases, and 4 bases lay outside the gene matches. This CDR3 is CASGTGFYGYTF. The CDR3 region has the DNA TGTGCCAGTGGGACAGGATTCTATGGCTACACCTTC.

This clonotype was detected ten times or more. The CDR3 loop is CATSRDRLAGALDTQYF. The DNA for the CDR3 is TGTGCCACCAGCAGAGATAGGCTAGCGGGTGCACTGGATACGCAGTATTTT. The chain employs TRBV15 and TRBJ2-3; 8 bases match TRBD2. V lost 0 bases and J lost 6; bases outside the gene matches: 11. The germline gives CDR1 LNHNV, CDR2 YYDKDF (reference sequence). This CDR3 is built from 17 residues. The variable domain in full, with the rest retrieved from reference TRBV15 and TRBJ2-3, is DAMVIQNPRYQVTQFGKPVTLSCSQTLNHNVMYWYQQKSSQAPKLLFHYYDKDFNNEADTPDNFQSRRPNTSFCFLDIRSPGLGDTAMYLCATSRDRLAGALDTQYFGPGTRLTVL.

This clonotype was seen ten or more times. This chain uses TRBV29-1 with TRBJ2-7; the match to TRBD2 covers 10 bases. V lost 3 bases, J lost 6 bases, and 5 bases stayed unmatched. The CDR3 contains 13 residues. Per the germline V gene, CDR1 is SQVTM and CDR2 is ANQGSEA. The CDR3 bases are TGCAGCGTTGATCGCCTAGCGGGAGCCGAGCAGTACTTC. Residues: CSVDRLAGAEQYF.

This clonotype was seen a handful of times. The chain joins TRBV30 to TRBJ2-7; 9 nucleotides match TRBD2. Germline CDR1 and CDR2: GTSNPN and SVGIG (reference sequence). The junction had 10 bases not matched to a gene; V was cut back by 8 bases and J by 5 bases. The CDR3 spans 13 residues. The CDR3 region has the DNA TGTGCCCTTGACGTGCGGGGGGGCCACGAGCAGTACTTC. Its protein is CALDVRGGHEQYF.

The table lists this clonotype with many counts. J is TRBJ2-1 and V is TRBV29-1, with D perhaps matching TRBD2 (5 bases). Germline V gives CDR1 SQVTM, CDR2 ANQGSEA. There are 13 residues in the CDR3. V dropped 5 bases and J dropped 7 bases, with 15 bases sitting between them. The CDR3 DNA is TGCAGCGTTTCCCCCGGGGTGGGTAATGAGCAGTTCTTC. It encodes CSVSPGVGNEQFF.

This chain uses TRBV2 with TRBJ2-3, with D maybe TRBD1 (6 bases). Germline CDR1 is SNHLY and CDR2 is FYNNEI. Trimming took 7 bases from V and 0 from J, leaving 11 bases between them. The CDR3 is 14 amino acids. CDR3 coding DNA: TGTGCCAGCAAGGACAGACGAAGCACAGATACGCAGTATTTT. Translated: CASKDRRSTDTQYF.

This clonotype was recorded many times. The rearrangement joins TRBV27 to TRBJ1-5, with 8 bases matching TRBD1. The CDR3 runs to 17 residues. Trimming removed 6 bases from V and 1 base from J; junction bases left unmatched: 11. Germline CDR1 and CDR2: MNHEY and SMNVEV (reference sequence). The CDR3 loop reads CASSRIAGGRSNQPQHF. In DNA form, the CDR3 reads TGTGCCAGCAGCCGGATTGCAGGGGGCAGAAGCAATCAGCCCCAGCATTTT.

This clonotype was recorded many times. The chain combines TRBV10-3 with TRBJ2-5; TRBD1 matches 10 bases. Per germline, CDR1 ENHRY and CDR2 SYGVKD. This CDR3 spans 14 amino acids. Unmatched junction bases numbered 4, after V lost 6 bases and J lost 3 bases. This CDR3 reads CAISTGQGKETQYF. The CDR3 coding sequence is TGTGCCATCAGCACGGGACAGGGGAAAGAGACCCAGTACTTC.

This clonotype was seen a few times. J is TRBJ2-7 and V is TRBV28; 7 bases map to TRBD1. CDR1 is MDHEN and CDR2 is SYDVKM in the germline V gene. The CDR3 is 13 residues long. With V trimmed by 5 bases and J by 2 bases, 3 bases remained unmatched. The CDR3 sequence: CASSGQAPYEQYF. The CDR3 DNA is TGTGCCAGCAGTGGACAGGCCCCCTACGAGCAGTACTTC.

In this sample, this clonotype turned up many times. J is TRBJ2-7 and V is TRBV18, with unresolved D. Germline lookup yields CDR1 KGHSH and CDR2 LQKENI. Trimming removed 0 bases from V and 2 bases from J, with 8 bases in between. This CDR3 region has 14 residues. The DNA for the CDR3 is TGTGCCAGCTCACCACCGGCAGGTCCCTACGAGCAGTACTTC. Translating it yields CASSPPAGPYEQYF.

Many counts were recorded for this clonotype. The chain has TRBV28 and TRBJ2-3; D is undetermined. CDR3 length equals 13 residues. Germline V gene lookup returns CDR1 MDHEN and CDR2 SYDVKM. The V end lost 6 bases, the J end lost 6 bases, and 13 bases lay between the germline ends. This chain's CDR3 is CASRAPPVDTQYF. CDR3 nucleotides: TGTGCCAGCAGGGCCCCCCCCGTGGATACGCAGTATTTT.

This clonotype turned up a few times. The chain combines TRBV5-1 with TRBJ2-5; D may match TRBD1 or TRBD2 (5 bases each). The germline gives CDR1 SGHRS, CDR2 YFSETQ. This CDR3 contains 16 residues. The V and J ends lost 3 bases and 1 base respectively, with 16 bases between them. CDR3 nucleotides: TGCGCCAGCAGCTCTCGGACCACCGGGACCCAAGAGACCCAGTACTTC. Translation: CASSSRTTGTQETQYF.

There are many counts of this clonotype. The rearrangement links TRBV2 to TRBJ2-1; weak D call: TRBD1 (5 bases). The germline V and J ends were trimmed by 6 bases and 5 bases, with 11 bases remaining between them. This CDR3 comprises 13 residues. Germline CDR1 and CDR2: SNHLY and FYNNEI. The CDR3 nucleotides read TGTGCCAGCAGCGTCGACAGAAACAATGAGCAGTTCTTC. Translating it yields CASSVDRNNEQFF.

V is TRBV11-2 and J is TRBJ2-7; D possibly corresponds to TRBD2 (5 bases). Germline V gene data show CDR1 as SGHAT and CDR2 as FQNNGV. V was cut by 1 base and J by 5 bases, with 18 bases left in between. The CDR3 consists of 16 residues. The CDR3 coding sequence is TGTGCCAGCAGCTTAGTCCGAGTGAGGGTGGCGAACGAGCAGTACTTC. This gives the protein CASSLVRVRVANEQYF.